Presented here are 23 T cell receptor beta chains from one specimen sequenced in a study of blood T cell repertoires in COVID-19. Assay used: immunoSEQ multiplex PCR; TCRdb lists only in-frame clones, some missing. The sample has just over 85,000 clones, 80% to 90% seen once; the top ten hold around 8.6%. The specimen sequenced was peripheral blood. The receptors were sampled from a man aged 50 or older with acute or convalescent COVID-19.

The gene calls are TRBV7-9 and TRBJ2-5; 14 bases are a match to TRBD2. CDR1 and CDR2 from the germline V gene are SEHNR and FQNEAQ (reference sequence). This CDR3 is built from 17 residues. The V and J ends lost 3 bases and 5 bases, in that order; junction bases with no gene match: 8. The CDR3 is CASSLGGLAGGRETQYF. CDR3 in DNA: TGTGCCAGCAGCTTGGGTGGACTAGCGGGGGGCAGGGAGACCCAGTACTTC. Based on the CDR3 plus reference TRBV7-9 and TRBJ2-5, the full variable domain is DTGVSQNPRHKITKRGQNVTFRCDPISEHNRLYWYRQTLGQGPEFLTYFQNEAQLEKSRLLSDRFSAERPKGSFSTLEIQRTEQGDSAMYLCASSLGGLAGGRETQYFGPGTRLLVL.

The genes are TRBV14 and TRBJ2-7; 7 nucleotides align to TRBD1. Unmatched junction bases numbered 3, after V lost 2 bases and J lost 8 bases. Per germline, CDR1 SGHDN and CDR2 FVKESK. This CDR3 is built from 12 residues. The CDR3: CASSQTGAQQYV. In DNA form, the CDR3 reads TGTGCCAGCAGCCAAACAGGGGCCCAGCAGTACGTC.

V usage is TRBV7-9 and J usage is TRBJ1-1, with 12 bases that match TRBD1. The CDR3 consists of 17 residues. Germline CDR1 SEHNR, CDR2 FQNEAQ (reference sequence). V was pared by 5 bases and J by 4 bases, with 11 bases of the junction left unmatched. The DNA for the CDR3 is TGTGCCAGCAGCCCGGGACAGGGGGCGCAGGATGGCACTGAAGCTTTCTTT. Translation gives CASSPGQGAQDGTEAFF.

The chain couples TRBV28 to TRBJ2-1; a possible D gene is TRBD2 (6 bases). V was pared by 2 bases and J by 2 bases, with 13 bases between. The CDR3 has 16 residues. The germline V gene encodes CDR1 MDHEN and CDR2 SYDVKM. CDR3 bases: TGTGCCAGCAGTTTAAATGTTGGGGGGACCTACAATGAGCAGTTCTTC. It translates to CASSLNVGGTYNEQFF.

This chain uses TRBV15 with TRBJ2-2, with 10 bases identical to TRBD2. This CDR3 contains 17 residues. J lost 6 bases, V lost 0 bases, and 7 bases had no gene match. Germline CDR1 LNHNV, CDR2 YYDKDF (reference sequence). CDR3 residues: CATSRDRAGGPSGELFF. CDR3 in DNA: TGTGCCACCAGCAGAGACCGAGCGGGGGGGCCTTCCGGGGAGCTGTTTTTT. The entire variable domain, with the rest obtained from reference TRBV15 and TRBJ2-2, is as follows: DAMVIQNPRYQVTQFGKPVTLSCSQTLNHNVMYWYQQKSSQAPKLLFHYYDKDFNNEADTPDNFQSRRPNTSFCFLDIRSPGLGDTAMYLCATSRDRAGGPSGELFFGEGSRLTVL.

The chain has TRBV29-1 and TRBJ1-4; possibly TRBD1 for D (5 bases). The V end was cut by 2 bases, the J end by 5 bases, with 12 bases between. The V gene's germline CDR1 is SQVTM and CDR2 ANQGSEA. This CDR3 has 14 residues. DNA of the CDR3: TGCAGCGTTGAATTTGCAGGGAAGAATGAAAAACTGTTTTTT. Its translation: CSVEFAGKNEKLFF.

V and J are TRBV14 and TRBJ1-4; no clear D. Trimming removed 3 bases from V and 3 bases from J, with 11 bases in between. Per the germline V gene, CDR1 is SGHDN and CDR2 is FVKESK. CDR3 length: 15 residues. CDR3 protein: CASSHRRAANEKLFF. Written as DNA, the CDR3 is TGTGCCAGCAGCCATCGGAGGGCTGCTAATGAAAAACTGTTTTTT.

This chain connects TRBV30 to TRBJ2-6, with 8 bases matching TRBD2. The J segment lost 1 base and the V segment lost 5 bases, leaving 4 bases of the junction unmatched. The CDR3 totals 15 residues. From germline, CDR1 is GTSNPN and CDR2 SVGIG (reference sequence). The CDR3 spells CAWSRGGSGANVLTF. DNA of the CDR3: TGTGCCTGGTCCCGGGGGGGGTCTGGGGCCAACGTCCTGACTTTC.

The genes are TRBV28 and TRBJ2-5, with 16 bases fitting TRBD2. This CDR3 comprises 20 residues. Germline V gives CDR1 MDHEN, CDR2 SYDVKM. The V and J ends lost 5 bases and 4 bases, in that order; junction bases with no gene match: 16. The CDR3 DNA reads as TGTGCCAGCAGTCCACTGTGGGGGACTAGCGGGGGGGCCGGGATAGAGACCCAGTACTTC. Residues: CASSPLWGTSGGAGIETQYF.

This chain uses TRBV30 with TRBJ2-5; 15 bases map to TRBD2. V shed 3 bases and J 5 bases; nucleotides not matched to a gene: 7. The CDR3 is 16 residues long. The germline gives CDR1 GTSNPN, CDR2 SVGIG (reference sequence). The CDR3 loop is CAWSYGLAGGPETQYF. The CDR3 DNA reads as TGTGCCTGGAGCTACGGACTAGCGGGGGGGCCGGAGACCCAGTACTTC.

The chain carries TRBV7-2 and TRBJ2-3; TRBD2 might be the D (6 bases). The CDR3 contains 13 residues. The V end lost 5 bases, the J end lost 5 bases, and 11 bases lay between the germline ends. The germline V gene encodes CDR1 SGHTA and CDR2 FQGNSA. CDR3 protein: CASSLDYEDTQYF. The DNA for the CDR3 is TGTGCCAGCAGCCTGGACTACGAAGATACGCAGTATTTT.

The J gene is TRBJ2-5, the V gene TRBV6-5; D might be TRBD1 (6 bases). Per the germline V gene, CDR1 is MNHEY and CDR2 is SVGAGI. The length of the CDR3 is 14 residues. V was trimmed by 7 bases and J by 2 bases, leaving 14 bases between them. CDR3 amino acids: CASNGYRDQETQYF. CDR3 DNA sequence: TGTGCCAGCAACGGATACAGGGATCAAGAGACCCAGTACTTC.

The chain recombines TRBV19 with TRBJ1-5; no firm D call. Germline V lookup: CDR1 LNHDA, CDR2 SQIVND (reference sequence). Deletions cut 3 bases from V and 0 bases from J, with 9 bases between. The CDR3 totals 15 residues. The CDR3 DNA reads as TGTGCCAGTAGTATCACCCAGGCTAGCAATCAGCCCCAGCATTTT. Translating it yields CASSITQASNQPQHF.

The table lists this clone with a count of one. The chain recombines TRBV6-1 with TRBJ1-5; TRBD1 aligns across 7 bases. CDR3 length equals 17 residues. Germline-derived CDR1 and CDR2 are MNHNS and SASEGT. The junction had 12 bases not matched to a gene; V was cut back by 0 bases and J by 7 bases. The CDR3 DNA reads as TGTGCCAGCAGTGAAGCCGTAGGGGACAGCATGCGCCAGCCCCAGCATTTT. Its protein product is CASSEAVGDSMRQPQHF.

The table lists this clone with a count of one. V usage is TRBV6-1 and J usage is TRBJ1-5; D is perhaps TRBD1 (6 bases). The germline gives CDR1 MNHNS, CDR2 SASEGT. Trimming removed 2 bases from V and 7 bases from J, with 9 bases in between. The CDR3 sequence is 13 residues long. The CDR3 is CASSERGLQPQHF. As DNA, the CDR3 is TGTGCCAGCAGTGAAAGGGGGTTACAGCCCCAGCATTTT.

The V and J genes are TRBV7-3 and TRBJ1-2; D gene uncertain. CDR1 and CDR2 from the germline V gene are SGHTA and FQGTGA. The length of the CDR3 is 13 residues. Trimming cost V 2 bases and J 7 bases, with 11 bases left between them. The CDR3 loop reads CASSLVPSGGYTF. The CDR3, as DNA: TGTGCCAGCAGCTTAGTCCCATCAGGTGGCTACACCTTC.

The rearrangement uses TRBV19 and TRBJ1-1; D uncertain. V was cut by 7 bases and J by 4 bases, with 7 bases left in between. Germline V gene lookup returns CDR1 LNHDA and CDR2 SQIVND (reference sequence). The CDR3 runs 11 residues. As DNA, the CDR3 is TGTGCCAGTAACTTCGGCACTGAAGCTTTCTTT. This gives the protein CASNFGTEAFF.

The J gene is TRBJ1-4, the V gene TRBV2; 7 positions agree with TRBD1. Germline values: CDR1 SNHLY, CDR2 FYNNEI. The V and J ends lost 6 bases and 5 bases, in that order; junction bases with no gene match: 12. The CDR3 is 16 amino acids. As DNA, the CDR3 is TGTGCCAGCAGGCCTACCGCCGGGACAGCAAATGAAAAACTGTTTTTT. This sequence encodes CASRPTAGTANEKLFF.

V and J are TRBV19 and TRBJ2-3; TRBD2 agrees at 15 bases. CDR1 LNHDA and CDR2 SQIVND come from the germline V gene (reference sequence). The CDR3 is 15 amino acids. Unmatched junction bases numbered 3, after V lost 4 bases and J lost 7 bases. The CDR3 DNA reads TGTGCCAGTAGTAGGACTAGCGGGGGGGCCAATACGCAGTATTTT. It translates to CASSRTSGGANTQYF. Drawing the rest from reference TRBV19 and TRBJ2-3, the complete variable domain is DGGITQSPKYLFRKEGQNVTLSCEQNLNHDAMYWYRQDPGQGLRLIYYSQIVNDFQKGDIAEGYSVSREKKESFPLTVTSAQKNPTAFYLCASSRTSGGANTQYFGPGTRLTVL.

The V and J genes are TRBV4-2 and TRBJ2-4, with a tentative D call TRBD1 (5 bases). The V gene's germline CDR1 is LGHNA and CDR2 YNFKEQ. This CDR3 is 14 amino acids long. Trimming stripped 1 base from V and 12 bases from J, with 16 bases between. The CDR3 DNA follows: TGTGCCAGCAGCCAAGGGATTTCAGGGCGAGATCAGTACTTC. This codes for CASSQGISGRDQYF.

This chain joins TRBV11-2 and TRBJ1-1; TRBD1 agrees at 7 bases. J lost 11 bases, V lost 0 bases, and 6 bases had no gene match. The germline CDR1 and CDR2 sequences are SGHAT and FQNNGV. This CDR3 spans 13 amino acids. The CDR3 is CASSLERGLKAFF. CDR3 DNA sequence: TGTGCCAGCAGCTTAGAGAGGGGGCTTAAGGCTTTCTTT. Using reference TRBV11-2 and TRBJ1-1 for the parts outside the CDR3, the full variable domain is EAGVAQSPRYKIIEKRQSVAFWCNPISGHATLYWYQQILGQGPKLLIQFQNNGVVDDSQLPKDRFSAERLKGVDSTLKIQPAKLEDSAVYLCASSLERGLKAFFGQGTRLTVV.

The V gene is TRBV2, the J gene TRBJ1-6; TRBD1 matches 10 bases. CDR3 size: 14 residues. V shed 7 bases, J shed 10 bases, and the junction held 7 bases outside the gene matches. Per germline, CDR1 SNHLY and CDR2 FYNNEI. CDR3 DNA sequence: TGTGCCAGCACCCGACAGGGGGCCGGGTCACCCCTCCACTTT. This gives the protein CASTRQGAGSPLHF.

The chain carries TRBV7-2 and TRBJ2-5; maybe TRBD2 (6 bases). The CDR3 covers 14 residues. Trimming shortened V by 5 bases and J by 1 base, and 11 bases separated the two germline ends. Germline CDR1 is SGHTA and CDR2 is FQGNSA. The CDR3 coding sequence is TGTGCCAGCAGCCCCTGGGACTCCCAAGAGACCCAGTACTTC. Translating gives CASSPWDSQETQYF.